The 23 T cell receptor beta chains below come from one sample, sequenced in a study of blood T cell repertoires in COVID-19. TCRdb's table, derived via immunoSEQ multiplex PCR, lists solely in-frame clones and lacks some. This table has about 20,000 clones, roughly nine tenths appearing once. Sample: peripheral blood. Source of these receptors: a human donor in a cohort sampled during active COVID-19.

The chain has TRBV6-5 and TRBJ2-5; 8 bases match TRBD2. The J segment lost 10 bases and the V segment lost 2 bases, leaving 6 bases of the junction unmatched. The CDR3 is made up of 13 amino acids. Germline-derived CDR1 and CDR2 are MNHEY and SVGAGI. CDR3 in amino acids: CASSYQGAGDQYF. The DNA of the CDR3 is TGTGCCAGCAGTTACCAGGGAGCGGGGGACCAGTACTTC.

CDR3 amino acids: CASSHPGTSGQETQYF. DNA of the CDR3: TGCGCCAGCAGCCATCCCGGGACTAGCGGACAAGAGACCCAGTACTTC. V usage is TRBV4-1 and J usage is TRBJ2-5, with 11 bases matching TRBD2. CDR3 size: 16 residues. The V segment lost 3 bases and the J segment 2 bases; nucleotides outside the gene matches: 5. CDR1 and CDR2 from the germline V gene are MGHRA and YSYEKL.

This sequence joins TRBV27 and TRBJ2-3, with D tentatively TRBD2 (6 bases). CDR3 length equals 18 residues. Germline assignment: CDR1 MNHEY and CDR2 SMNVEV (reference sequence). V lost 5 bases to trimming and J lost 9 bases, with 30 bases between them. This CDR3 is CASSPQRFRGGPRETQYF. CDR3 in DNA: TGTGCCAGCAGTCCCCAGCGATTCCGCGGAGGGCCAAGGGAGACGCAGTATTTT.

V is TRBV6-6 and J is TRBJ2-1, with 8 bases identical to TRBD1. The V and J ends lost 4 bases and 6 bases, in that order; junction bases with no gene match: 2. Germline values: CDR1 MNHNY, CDR2 SVGAGI (reference sequence). This CDR3 has 13 residues. The CDR3: CASSFGTGNEQFF. The CDR3 DNA is TGTGCCAGCAGTTTCGGGACAGGCAATGAGCAGTTCTTC.

The genes are TRBV2 and TRBJ2-1; the D is unclear. The CDR3 spans 13 residues. CDR1 and CDR2 from the germline V gene are SNHLY and FYNNEI. The V and J ends lost 1 base and 7 bases respectively, with 8 bases between them. The DNA of the CDR3 is TGTGCCAGCAGTGAAGTTAATCGGAATGAGCAGTTCTTC. The encoded protein is CASSEVNRNEQFF.

The chain couples TRBV7-6 to TRBJ2-7; 8 positions agree with TRBD2. The V and J ends lost 5 bases and 6 bases, in that order; junction bases with no gene match: 18. Germline V gene sequence: CDR1 SGHVS, CDR2 FNYEAQ. The CDR3 is made up of 17 amino acids. DNA for the CDR3: TGTGCCAGCAGCCGGGGGGGTTGGGGGTTGGATATCAGCGAGCAGTACTTC. It translates to CASSRGGWGLDISEQYF.

The chain recombines TRBV7-8 with TRBJ2-1, with D tentatively TRBD2 (6 bases). Deletions cut 1 base from V and 10 bases from J, with 17 bases between. The CDR3 contains 15 residues. Germline CDR1 is SGHVS and CDR2 is FQNEAQ. The CDR3 nucleotides are TGTGCCAGCAGCTTAGAGGGGACTTCGAGGGGCGAGCAGTTCTTC. Translated: CASSLEGTSRGEQFF.

This clone appeared a single time. The chain carries TRBV10-3 and TRBJ2-1; no clear D. This CDR3 has 14 amino acids. V lost 7 bases to trimming and J lost 2 bases, with 12 bases between them. Germline CDR1 ENHRY, CDR2 SYGVKD. CDR3 residues: CAIKMGRPYNEQFF. The CDR3, as DNA: TGTGCCATCAAGATGGGCCGGCCCTACAATGAGCAGTTCTTC.

The rearrangement uses TRBV11-2 and TRBJ2-3; weak D call: TRBD1 (6 bases). Trimming took 4 bases from V and 3 from J, leaving 26 bases between them. Germline V gene sequence: CDR1 SGHAT, CDR2 FQNNGV. This CDR3 contains 19 residues. The CDR3, as DNA: TGTGCCAGCAGCTCGTCGGAGGACCGGATTGGGACACTTACAGATACGCAGTATTTT. Encoded protein: CASSSSEDRIGTLTDTQYF.

The gene calls are TRBV12-5 and TRBJ2-1; 9 bases match TRBD2. Germline V lookup: CDR1 LGHNT, CDR2 FRNRAP. V shed 0 bases, J shed 3 bases, and the junction held 9 bases outside the gene matches. The CDR3 is made up of 18 amino acids. The CDR3 loop reads CASGLVPHRLADYNEQFF. For the CDR3, the DNA is TGTGCTAGTGGTTTGGTCCCCCATCGACTAGCGGACTACAATGAGCAGTTCTTC.

The chain carries TRBV6-4 and TRBJ2-2; D is perhaps TRBD1 (5 bases). Trimming took 2 bases from V and 2 from J, leaving 6 bases between them. Germline V gene lookup returns CDR1 MRHNA and CDR2 SNTAGT. The CDR3 contains 14 residues. CDR3 sequence reads: CASSDRGNTGELFF. CDR3 sequence (DNA): TGTGCCAGCAGTGACAGGGGCAACACCGGGGAGCTGTTTTTT.

The chain employs TRBV5-1 and TRBJ2-5; 10 nucleotides align to TRBD2. V lost 3 bases to trimming and J lost 5 bases; unmatched junction nucleotides: 4. The CDR3 sequence is 14 residues long. The V gene's germline CDR1 is SGHRS and CDR2 YFSETQ. The CDR3 is CASSSGTSVETQYF. CDR3 nucleotide sequence: TGCGCCAGCAGCTCCGGGACTAGCGTCGAGACCCAGTACTTC.

The V call is TRBV30, the J call TRBJ1-2, with 8 bases that match TRBD1. The CDR3 covers 13 residues. V shed 0 bases and J 8 bases; nucleotides not matched to a gene: 5. Germline V gene lookup returns CDR1 GTSNPN and CDR2 SVGIG (reference sequence). The CDR3 protein is CAWSVRQGSGYTF. The CDR3 DNA is TGTGCCTGGAGTGTCCGACAGGGGTCAGGCTACACCTTC.

Concerning this clone itself: Other DNA variants within this sample encode the same CDR3. V is TRBV3-1 (or the pseudogene TRBV3-2) and J is TRBJ1-2, with a weak D call TRBD1 (6 bases). V dropped 1 base and J dropped 5 bases, with 11 bases sitting between them. The CDR3 length is 14 residues. The germline V gene has CDR1 LGHDT and CDR2 YNNKEL (reference sequence). This CDR3 reads CASSQGRTVYGYTF. The CDR3 DNA is TGTGCCAGCAGCCAAGGGAGGACAGTTTATGGCTACACCTTC.

This chain joins TRBV7-2 and TRBJ2-1; TRBD2 might be the D (6 bases). The CDR3 contains 14 residues. CDR1 is SGHTA, CDR2 FQGNSA, per germline. V lost 3 bases and J lost 4, with 10 bases in between. CDR3 sequence reads: CASSFGTLYNEQFF. CDR3 DNA: TGTGCCAGCAGCTTCGGGACTCTATACAATGAGCAGTTCTTC.

The chain carries TRBV12-3 or TRBV12-4 and TRBJ1-6; the D is unclear. With 8 bases removed from V and 10 bases from J, the gap between germline ends came to 15 bases. The CDR3 has 13 residues. Here the CDR3 reads CASHPGFGSPLHF. DNA of the CDR3: TGTGCCAGCCACCCGGGTTTCGGCTCACCCCTCCACTTT.

This clone turned up a few times. CDR3 amino acids: CASSRDPAQRNEQFF. DNA of the CDR3: TGTGCCAGCAGCCGAGACCCAGCCCAGCGGAATGAGCAGTTCTTC. The V and J genes are TRBV11-3 and TRBJ2-1; possibly TRBD2 for D (5 bases). CDR1 and CDR2 from the germline V gene are SGHNT and YENEEA. This CDR3 spans 15 amino acids. V lost 5 bases and J 7 bases, leaving 18 bases between the germline ends.

This chain links TRBV7-6 with TRBJ1-1; 10 bases align to TRBD1. Trimming at V came to 1 base and at J to 1 base, leaving 0 bases not matched to a gene. CDR3 length: 15 residues. CDR1 SGHVS and CDR2 FNYEAQ come from the germline V gene. The CDR3 coding sequence is TGTGCCAGCAGCTTAGGGACAGGGGGGAACACTGAAGCTTTCTTT. Translated: CASSLGTGGNTEAFF. Full variable domain (rest looked up from reference TRBV7-6 and TRBJ1-1): GAGVSQSPRYKVTKRGQDVALRCDPISGHVSLYWYRQALGQGPEFLTYFNYEAQQDKSGLPNDRFSAERPEGSISTLTIQRTEQRDSAMYRCASSLGTGGNTEAFFGQGTRLTVV.

The chain couples TRBV15 to TRBJ2-3; 7 bases agree with TRBD2. The germline V gene has CDR1 LNHNV and CDR2 YYDKDF (reference sequence). V lost 0 bases and J lost 4; bases outside the gene matches: 10. There are 17 residues in the CDR3. CDR3 bases: TGTGCCACCAGCAGAGACCGCGGGCGGGAGAGGGCAGATACGCAGTATTTT. Translated, it gives CATSRDRGRERADTQYF.

The genes are TRBV27 and TRBJ1-1; 7 positions agree with TRBD1. The germline CDR1 and CDR2 sequences are MNHEY and SMNVEV (reference sequence). The CDR3 totals 14 residues. J lost 0 bases, V lost 6 bases, and 4 bases had no gene match. CDR3 sequence reads: CASRPGTVNTEAFF. The CDR3 DNA follows: TGTGCCAGCAGACCCGGGACAGTGAACACTGAAGCTTTCTTT.

The chain is built from TRBV23-1 and TRBJ2-7; D may be TRBD2 (6 bases). TRBV23-1 is assigned to the ORF class and has an uncertain function. V lost 7 bases, J lost 6 bases, and 22 bases lay in between. The CDR3 extends over 15 amino acids. Here the CDR3 reads CASNNRGSYYAEQYF. The CDR3 DNA follows: TGCGCCAGCAACAACCGGGGGTCCTATTATGCCGAGCAGTACTTC.

The J gene is TRBJ2-7, the V gene TRBV5-1; D possibly corresponds to TRBD1 (6 bases). CDR1 SGHRS and CDR2 YFSETQ come from the germline V gene. CDR3 size: 14 residues. V lost 6 bases, J lost 1 base, and 14 bases lay in between. In DNA form, the CDR3 reads TGCGCCAGCACCTCGACAGGTACGTCCTACGAGCAGTACTTC. It translates to CASTSTGTSYEQYF.

The chain couples TRBV5-6 to TRBJ1-3, with unresolved D. The CDR3 is 15 amino acids. The germline V gene has CDR1 SGHDT and CDR2 YYEEEE. Trimming removed 2 bases at V and 0 bases at J, with 9 bases between. As DNA, the CDR3 is TGTGCCAGCAGCTTTGGAGTTTTCTCTGGAAACACCATATATTTT. Translating it yields CASSFGVFSGNTIYF.